A selection of T cell receptor beta chains follows, all from one sample in a study of blood T cell repertoires in COVID-19. TCRdb's table, derived via immunoSEQ multiplex PCR, lists solely in-frame clones and lacks some. Of 290,000 or so clones listed, nearly 90% were seen once; the top ten hold approximately 4.3%. The specimen was PBMCs or T cells enriched from blood (not recorded which). These receptors came from a woman under 30 with acute COVID-19. CDR3s include the opening cysteine and the closing phenylalanine or tryptophan. A D gene is named only where the DNA matches it firmly. The size of a clone is reported for some rows only, either as once, few or many, or as a class for expanded clones.

J	V	size	D	DNA	CDR3
TRBJ1-1	TRBV6-5	-	-	TGTGCCACCCTTGACTTATCGAACACTGAAGCTTTCTTT	CATLDLSNTEAFF
TRBJ2-5	TRBV6-1	-	-	TGTGCCAGCAGTGAAGTAGTGATTATAGAAGAGACCCAGTACTTC	CASSEVVIIEETQYF
TRBJ1-2	TRBV7-2	-	-	TGTGCCAGCAGCTTAGCATCAGGCCTCTATGGCTACACCTTC	CASSLASGLYGYTF
TRBJ1-5	TRBV19	once	-	TGTGCCAGTAGTATTGCAGGGTTTCAGCCCCAGCATTTT	CASSIAGFQPQHF
TRBJ1-5	TRBV28	-	TRBD1	TGTGCCAGCAGTAAGGGACAGTTTCATAGCAATCAGCCCCAGCATTTT	CASSKGQFHSNQPQHF
TRBJ2-1	TRBV5-1	-	TRBD1	TGCGCCAGCAGCCCGGGACAGTCTCCCTACAATGAGCAGTTCTTC	CASSPGQSPYNEQFF
TRBJ1-1	TRBV19	-	TRBD1	TGTGCCAGTAGTACCCCGCCACAGGGGTGGAACACTGAAGCTTTCTTT	CASSTPPQGWNTEAFF
TRBJ1-5	TRBV5-1	-	-	TGCGCCAGCAGCTTGTACGGGGATAGCAATCAGCCCCAGCATTTT	CASSLYGDSNQPQHF
TRBJ1-2	TRBV9	few	-	TGTGCCAGCAGCGTAGAAGGGGCAGGAGGGTCCTTTTTC	CASSVEGAGGSFF
TRBJ1-1	TRBV28	-	-	TGTGCCAGCAGTTTACGGTCCACTGAAGCTTTCTTT	CASSLRSTEAFF
TRBJ2-7	TRBV6-5	-	TRBD2	TGTGCCAGCAGTTACTCGACTAGCGGATCCTACGAGCAGTACTTC	CASSYSTSGSYEQYF
TRBJ1-4	TRBV5-1	-	TRBD1	TGCGCCAGCAGCTTGGCGGACAGGCTGGATGAGTCGGACGATGAAAAACTGTTTTTT	CASSLADRLDESDDEKLFF
TRBJ1-2	TRBV19	-	TRBD1	TGTGCCAGTAGTATTTCGAGCGACAGGGGGCGTAAGGGCTACACCTTC	CASSISSDRGRKGYTF
TRBJ1-1	TRBV27	-	-	TGTGCCAGCAGTTTATCCCGGACTAGTAGAGCTTTCTTT	CASSLSRTSRAFF
TRBJ2-3	TRBV19	-	TRBD2	TGTGCCAGTAGTATCGCCGCTAGCGGGAGGACAGATACGCAGTATTTT	CASSIAASGRTDTQYF